Listed here are 10 T cell receptor beta chains from one sample, sequenced in a study of blood T cell repertoires in COVID-19. Profiling relied on immunoSEQ multiplex PCR, and the TCRdb table lists in-frame clones only, not all of them. Seen here are 100,000 to 150,000 clones, roughly two thirds observed once, and the top ten hold about 1.9%. Sequenced material: peripheral blood. These receptor sequences come from a woman between 70 and 85 years old with acute or convalescent COVID-19.

CDR3 nucleotide sequence: TGTGCCAGCAGTTCCCAGGGTGGCCCCCTCCACTTT. Translation: CASSSQGGPLHF. The chain carries TRBV28 and TRBJ1-6, with TRBD1 as a possible D gene (5 bases). There are 12 residues in the CDR3. V lost 4 bases to trimming and J lost 13 bases, with 11 bases between them. Germline V CDR1 and CDR2: MDHEN, SYDVKM.

This chain joins TRBV6-5 and TRBJ2-7, with 7 bases that match TRBD2. Germline CDR1 reads MNHEY; CDR2 reads SVGAGI. This CDR3 is built from 15 residues. The J segment lost 3 bases and the V segment lost 6 bases, leaving 11 bases of the junction unmatched. CDR3 residues: CASSASGGRGYEQYF. As DNA, the CDR3 is TGTGCCAGCAGCGCATCGGGGGGACGGGGCTACGAGCAGTACTTC.

The chain has TRBV11-2 and TRBJ1-2; 7 bases line up with TRBD1. Trimming removed 2 bases from V and 10 bases from J; junction bases left unmatched: 7. Per the germline V gene, CDR1 is SGHAT and CDR2 is FQNNGV. The CDR3 consists of 13 residues. CDR3 loop: CASSLRQGPLYTF. DNA of the CDR3: TGTGCCAGCAGCTTAAGACAGGGCCCCCTCTACACCTTC.

The chain recombines TRBV20-1 with TRBJ1-6; the D gene is possibly TRBD1 (6 bases). CDR1 is DFQATT and CDR2 is SNEGSKA in the germline V gene (reference sequence). Trimming left V 3 bases short and J 10 bases short, with 16 bases between. The CDR3 length is 14 residues. CDR3 loop: CSASQPGGLSPLHF. The CDR3 coding sequence is TGCAGTGCTAGTCAGCCGGGGGGGCTCTCACCCCTCCACTTT.

The chain joins TRBV7-8 to TRBJ2-1; TRBD2 matches at 12 bases. With V trimmed by 11 bases and J by 7 bases, 6 bases remained unmatched. Germline CDR1 is SGHVS and CDR2 is FQNEAQ. The CDR3 is 13 amino acids. This CDR3 is CAVLAGGPNEQFF. The DNA of the CDR3 is TGTGCCGTTCTAGCGGGAGGGCCTAATGAGCAGTTCTTC.

This clone was detected only once. V and J are TRBV28 and TRBJ1-2; no clear D gene. Germline values: CDR1 MDHEN, CDR2 SYDVKM. There are 13 residues in the CDR3. Between the trimmed V and J ends, which lost 6 bases and 4 bases, there was a span of 12 bases. DNA for the CDR3: TGTGCCAGCAGCCCCGACGGAGGCTATGGCTACACCTTC. Residues: CASSPDGGYGYTF.

CDR3 bases: TGTGCCAGTAGTATAAATGAGGGGGCGTACGGCTACACCTTC. Its translation: CASSINEGAYGYTF. The chain uses TRBV19 and TRBJ1-2; 7 nucleotides match TRBD1. The ends lost 2 bases at V and 8 bases at J; junction bases unmatched: 8. The CDR3 length is 14 residues. Germline V gene lookup returns CDR1 LNHDA and CDR2 SQIVND (reference sequence).

This clone was counted only a few times. The J gene is TRBJ1-1, the V gene TRBV6-5; D call uncertain. Looked up from germline, CDR1 is MNHEY and CDR2 is SVGAGI. Trimming cost V 0 bases and J 3 bases, with 11 bases left between them. The CDR3 is 15 residues long. CDR3 loop: CASSYSAARHTEAFF. Written as DNA, the CDR3 is TGTGCCAGCAGTTACTCCGCCGCCAGGCACACTGAAGCTTTCTTT.

V and J are TRBV2 and TRBJ2-4, with D possibly matching TRBD2 (5 bases). CDR3 length: 15 amino acids. V gave up 3 bases and J gave up 8 bases, with 17 bases separating them. Germline V gives CDR1 SNHLY, CDR2 FYNNEI. CDR3 sequence (DNA): TGTGCCAGCAGTGATCAGGTCGGGGAGTGGGACATTCAGTACTTC. Translated, it gives CASSDQVGEWDIQYF.

V gene TRBV2 combines with J gene TRBJ2-3, with 11 bases matching TRBD1. The V and J ends lost 3 bases and 0 bases, in that order; junction bases with no gene match: 11. Germline V gives CDR1 SNHLY, CDR2 FYNNEI. This CDR3 region has 19 residues. The CDR3 nucleotides read TGTGCCAGCAGTGAGACCCCGGGACAGGGGGACGGGAGCACAGATACGCAGTATTTT. Its protein product is CASSETPGQGDGSTDTQYF.